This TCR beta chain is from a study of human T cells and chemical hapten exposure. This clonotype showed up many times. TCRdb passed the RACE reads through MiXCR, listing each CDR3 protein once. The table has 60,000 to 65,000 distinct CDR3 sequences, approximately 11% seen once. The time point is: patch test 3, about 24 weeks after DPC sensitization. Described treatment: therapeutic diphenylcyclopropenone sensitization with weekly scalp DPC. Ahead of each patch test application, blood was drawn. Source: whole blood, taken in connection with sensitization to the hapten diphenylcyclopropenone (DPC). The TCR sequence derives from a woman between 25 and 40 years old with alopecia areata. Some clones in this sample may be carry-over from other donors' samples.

CDR3 in DNA: TGCAGTGCTAGAGGGGAGGTAGTTGGATTAGAGACCCAGTACTTC. This encodes CSARGEVVGLETQYF. This chain joins TRBV20-1 and TRBJ2-5; a possible D gene is TRBD2 (6 bases). Germline loops: CDR1 DFQATT, CDR2 SNEGSKA (reference sequence). The CDR3 length is 15 residues. The ends were cut back, 1 base at V and 4 bases at J, with 16 bases in the middle.